This passage covers 31 T cell receptor beta chains from one sample sequenced in a study of cytomegalovirus exposure and HLA in healthy donors. The PCR ran on 60 Vbeta and 13 Jbeta primers. Clones were sequenced by immunoSEQ multiplex PCR, and TCRdb holds only the in-frame ones, with some missing. Of roughly 150,000 clones in the sample, 75% to 90% were seen once. Source material: PBMCs. These receptors all stem from a male donor in good health and CMV-seronegative.

This rearrangement joins TRBV2 to TRBJ1-2; 8 bases agree with TRBD1. This CDR3 region has 13 residues. Trimming removed 9 bases from V and 5 bases from J; junction bases left unmatched: 8. Germline assignment: CDR1 SNHLY and CDR2 FYNNEI. The CDR3 loop reads CASHPGTGYGYTF. The CDR3 DNA follows: TGTGCCAGTCATCCCGGGACAGGATATGGCTACACCTTC.

The V call is TRBV5-5, the J call TRBJ1-4; the match to TRBD1 covers 8 bases. The CDR3 extends over 18 amino acids. Trimming removed 3 bases from V and 0 bases from J; junction bases left unmatched: 10. The V gene's germline CDR1 is SGHKS and CDR2 YYEKEE (reference sequence). CDR3 loop: CASSSGTGSLATNEKLFF. CDR3 DNA: TGTGCCAGCAGCTCCGGGACAGGCTCTTTGGCAACTAATGAAAAACTGTTTTTT. The entire variable domain, with the rest obtained from reference TRBV5-5 and TRBJ1-4, is as follows: DAGVTQSPTHLIKTRGQQVTLRCSPISGHKSVSWYQQVLGQGPQFIFQYYEKEERGRGNFPDRFSARQFPNYSSELNVNALLLGDSALYLCASSSGTGSLATNEKLFFGSGTQLSVL.

The chain is built from TRBV11-2 and TRBJ1-2, with 7 bases identical to TRBD1. Germline V gene lookup returns CDR1 SGHAT and CDR2 FQNNGV. The CDR3 runs to 13 residues. The junction had 4 bases not matched to a gene; V was cut back by 5 bases and J by 4 bases. The CDR3 coding sequence is TGTGCCAGCAGCCCCGGGACAGTCTATGGCTACACCTTC. The encoded protein is CASSPGTVYGYTF.

V gene TRBV6-1 combines with J gene TRBJ2-3; 7 bases fit TRBD2. The CDR3 runs 15 residues. V lost 2 bases to trimming and J lost 6 bases; unmatched junction nucleotides: 8. The germline V gene encodes CDR1 MNHNS and CDR2 SASEGT. The CDR3 bases are TGTGCCAGCAGTGAAATTGGGAGGGACCGGGATACGCAGTATTTT. Translation gives CASSEIGRDRDTQYF.

The genes are TRBV6-6 and TRBJ2-5; 7 bases line up with TRBD2. Germline CDR1 and CDR2: MNHNY and SVGAGI (reference sequence). V was clipped by 6 bases and J by 2 bases; unmatched bases: 12. The CDR3 length is 16 residues. Written as DNA, the CDR3 is TGTGCCAGCAGCCCCTGGGGGGGAGGTAGACAAGAGACCCAGTACTTC. Residues: CASSPWGGGRQETQYF.

The rearrangement uses TRBV7-6 and TRBJ1-1, with no clear D. Germline CDR1 reads SGHVS; CDR2 reads FNYEAQ. The CDR3 covers 14 residues. Trimming removed 3 bases from V and 0 bases from J, with 8 bases in between. The CDR3: CASSFGGLNTEAFF. In nucleotides, the CDR3 is TGTGCCAGCAGCTTCGGAGGGTTGAACACTGAAGCTTTCTTT.

V gene TRBV18 combines with J gene TRBJ2-5; tentatively, D is TRBD2 (5 bases). The CDR3 covers 12 residues. Germline CDR1 KGHSH, CDR2 LQKENI. V was cut by 3 bases and J by 5 bases, with 7 bases left in between. CDR3 sequence reads: CASSPPGETQYF. As DNA, the CDR3 is TGTGCCAGCTCACCCCCGGGGGAGACCCAGTACTTC.

V and J are TRBV11-2 and TRBJ2-7; D is perhaps TRBD2 (5 bases). The CDR3 extends over 15 amino acids. The germline V gene has CDR1 SGHAT and CDR2 FQNNGV. The V and J ends lost 5 bases and 0 bases respectively, with 14 bases between them. CDR3 in amino acids: CASSPEGFDSYEQYF. The CDR3 DNA is TGTGCCAGCAGCCCAGAGGGATTCGACTCCTACGAGCAGTACTTC.

The chain links TRBV2 to TRBJ1-5; TRBD1 matches 8 bases. Per germline, CDR1 SNHLY and CDR2 FYNNEI. CDR3 length: 15 residues. J lost 0 bases, V lost 10 bases, and 8 bases had no gene match. DNA for the CDR3: TGTGCCACTCGACAGGGGACTTATAGCAATCAGCCCCAGCATTTT. Amino acid sequence: CATRQGTYSNQPQHF.

This CDR3 reads CAWSQGGSGANVLTF. The CDR3 DNA reads as TGTGCCTGGAGTCAAGGGGGCTCTGGGGCCAACGTCCTGACTTTC. The chain carries TRBV30 and TRBJ2-6; weak D call: TRBD1 (6 bases). Germline values: CDR1 GTSNPN, CDR2 SVGIG (reference sequence). CDR3 length equals 15 residues. V dropped 2 bases and J dropped 0 bases, with 8 bases sitting between them.

The chain uses TRBV14 and TRBJ2-7, with TRBD1 matching 9 bases. After removal of 1 base from V and 7 bases from J, the junction contained 8 bases not matched to a gene. Germline CDR1 and CDR2: SGHDN and FVKESK. The CDR3 covers 15 residues. The CDR3 DNA reads as TGTGCCAGCAGCCAAGGGACAGGGGCCGGGTGGGAGCAGTACTTC. It codes for CASSQGTGAGWEQYF.

The chain joins TRBV10-3 to TRBJ2-7; tentatively, D is TRBD2 (5 bases). Germline V lookup: CDR1 ENHRY, CDR2 SYGVKD. V was pared by 3 bases and J by 5 bases, with 8 bases between. This CDR3 contains 12 residues. CDR3 sequence: CAISDSVHEQYF. The CDR3 region has the DNA TGTGCCATCAGTGATAGCGTCCACGAGCAGTACTTC.

The chain is built from TRBV10-2 and TRBJ1-5, with D possibly TRBD1 on 6 matching bases. Looked up from germline, CDR1 is WSHSY and CDR2 is SAAADI. Trimming shortened V by 10 bases and J by 0 bases, and 19 bases separated the two germline ends. The CDR3 is 16 amino acids. CDR3 nucleotides: TGCGCCACCTCGGGGGGCTACTGGTATAGCAATCAGCCCCAGCATTTT. Its protein product is CATSGGYWYSNQPQHF.

This clone appeared a few times. The chain is built from TRBV6-1 and TRBJ1-5; possible D gene TRBD1, 6 bases. The CDR3 sequence is 15 residues long. The V and J ends lost 7 bases and 6 bases respectively, with 19 bases between them. Per germline, CDR1 MNHNS and CDR2 SASEGT. In DNA form, the CDR3 reads TGTGCCAGCATGCAGGGGATGTACGAGTCTCAGCCCCAGCATTTT. It specifies CASMQGMYESQPQHF.

This chain uses TRBV18 with TRBJ1-5; the D gene is possibly TRBD1 (6 bases). There are 14 residues in the CDR3. The germline V and J ends were trimmed by 1 base and 6 bases, with 10 bases remaining between them. Germline V gene sequence: CDR1 KGHSH, CDR2 LQKENI. CDR3 sequence reads: CASSPRQEGQPQHF. The CDR3 region has the DNA TGTGCCAGCTCACCACGACAGGAAGGTCAGCCCCAGCATTTT. Complete variable domain (other parts from reference TRBV18 and TRBJ1-5): NAGVMQNPRHLVRRRGQEARLRCSPMKGHSHVYWYRQLPEEGLKFMVYLQKENIIDESGMPKERFSAEFPKEGPSILRIQQVVRGDSAAYFCASSPRQEGQPQHFGDGTRLSIL.

J is TRBJ2-7 and V is TRBV11-3; perhaps TRBD2 as D (6 bases). CDR1 is SGHNT, CDR2 YENEEA, per germline. The CDR3 sequence is 14 residues long. The germline V and J ends were trimmed by 2 bases and 6 bases, with 14 bases remaining between them. This CDR3 is CASSLLDGGSEQYF. The CDR3 DNA reads as TGTGCCAGCAGCTTATTGGACGGGGGTAGCGAGCAGTACTTC.

J is TRBJ1-5 and V is TRBV28; tentatively, D is TRBD1 (6 bases). The CDR3 is 14 residues long. Trimming took 6 bases from V and 0 from J, leaving 9 bases between them. Looked up from germline, CDR1 is MDHEN and CDR2 is SYDVKM. The CDR3 coding sequence is TGTGCCAGCAGCCAGGGACATAGCAATCAGCCCCAGCATTTT. Its translation is CASSQGHSNQPQHF.

This chain connects TRBV12-5 to TRBJ2-3, with TRBD1 matching 8 bases. CDR1 LGHNT and CDR2 FRNRAP come from the germline V gene. This CDR3 region has 14 residues. J was trimmed by 4 bases and V by 5 bases; bases with no gene match: 5. The CDR3 region has the DNA TGTGCTAGTGGTCCAAAGACAGGGGCAGATACGCAGTATTTT. This gives the protein CASGPKTGADTQYF.

V and J are TRBV7-2 and TRBJ1-6; 7 bases are shared with TRBD1. Germline-derived CDR1 and CDR2 are SGHTA and FQGNSA. V lost 5 bases to trimming and J lost 5 bases; unmatched junction nucleotides: 9. The CDR3 runs to 16 residues. The CDR3 spells CASSARDRANNSPLHF. The CDR3 coding sequence is TGTGCCAGCAGCGCAAGGGACAGAGCTAATAATTCACCCCTCCACTTT.

V is TRBV6-1 and J is TRBJ1-5; no clear D gene. The CDR3 is made up of 15 amino acids. Trimming shortened V by 5 bases and J by 1 base, and 12 bases separated the two germline ends. The germline V gene has CDR1 MNHNS and CDR2 SASEGT. The CDR3 sequence: CASSTLRTSNQPQHF. The CDR3 nucleotides read TGTGCCAGCAGTACCTTGCGAACCAGCAATCAGCCCCAGCATTTT.

This clone was observed a few times. This rearrangement joins TRBV5-6 to TRBJ2-3; 11 positions agree with TRBD2. The trim removed 4 bases at V and 2 bases at J, leaving 9 bases unmatched. Per the germline V gene, CDR1 is SGHDT and CDR2 is YYEEEE. This CDR3 is built from 17 residues. CDR3 nucleotides: TGTGCCAGCAGCATGCCCCTTAGCGGGGGGGCCACAGATACGCAGTATTTT. Translation gives CASSMPLSGGATDTQYF.

The chain joins TRBV12-5 to TRBJ1-5; the D is unclear. The CDR3 runs 12 residues. In germline, CDR1 is LGHNT, CDR2 FRNRAP. V shed 3 bases and J shed 5 bases, with 5 bases lying between them. The CDR3 DNA reads as TGTGCTAGTGGTTTTTCAGATCAGCCCCAGCATTTT. It codes for CASGFSDQPQHF.

V usage is TRBV2 and J usage is TRBJ2-5, with 12 bases aligning to TRBD1. V was clipped by 6 bases and J by 2 bases; unmatched bases: 4. The CDR3 runs 15 residues. The V gene's germline CDR1 is SNHLY and CDR2 FYNNEI. The CDR3 loop reads CASRGTGGFQETQYF. The CDR3 DNA is TGTGCCAGCAGGGGGACAGGGGGCTTTCAAGAGACCCAGTACTTC.

This clone has just a few counts. The rearrangement uses TRBV4-1 and TRBJ2-7, with TRBD1 identical over 7 bases. Germline V gene data show CDR1 as MGHRA and CDR2 as YSYEKL. The J segment lost 4 bases and the V segment lost 5 bases, leaving 5 bases of the junction unmatched. The CDR3 contains 13 residues. The CDR3 nucleotides are TGCGCCAGCAGCGCCCGGGACAGATACGAGCAGTACTTC. Its translation: CASSARDRYEQYF.

The chain recombines TRBV4-1 with TRBJ1-2; D unclear. Looked up from germline, CDR1 is MGHRA and CDR2 is YSYEKL. The CDR3 has 17 residues. Trimming shortened V by 2 bases and J by 3 bases, and 19 bases separated the two germline ends. DNA of the CDR3: TGCGCCAGCAGCCAACGCCCCGCCAAGCCGGTAGACTATGGCTACACCTTC. As protein: CASSQRPAKPVDYGYTF.

The chain recombines TRBV27 with TRBJ2-5; 13 bases line up with TRBD2. Germline V lookup: CDR1 MNHEY, CDR2 SMNVEV (reference sequence). The CDR3 has 18 residues. With V trimmed by 3 bases and J by 1 base, 8 bases remained unmatched. DNA of the CDR3: TGTGCCAGCAGTTTGAACGGACTAGCGGGGGACCTCCAAGAGACCCAGTACTTC. This sequence encodes CASSLNGLAGDLQETQYF.

Only one count was recorded for this clone. The rearrangement uses TRBV27 and TRBJ2-2; the D is unclear. This CDR3 has 14 amino acids. Germline assignment: CDR1 MNHEY and CDR2 SMNVEV (reference sequence). The germline V and J ends were trimmed by 5 bases and 6 bases, with 13 bases remaining between them. CDR3 nucleotides: TGTGCCAGCAGTCCCAATGTGTCCCCCGGGGAGCTGTTTTTT. Its protein is CASSPNVSPGELFF.

The rearrangement uses TRBV30 and TRBJ1-4; D not certain. V lost 1 base and J lost 8, with 11 bases in between. The germline V gene has CDR1 GTSNPN and CDR2 SVGIG (reference sequence). This CDR3 has 13 amino acids. CDR3 sequence: CAWSAQLEEKLFF. CDR3 coding DNA: TGTGCCTGGAGTGCCCAACTGGAGGAAAAACTGTTTTTT.

This sequence joins TRBV5-4 and TRBJ2-1; TRBD1 agrees at 9 bases. CDR1 is SGHNT and CDR2 is YYREEE in the germline V gene (reference sequence). The CDR3 length is 16 residues. Unmatched junction bases numbered 9, after V lost 4 bases and J lost 4 bases. CDR3: CASSPGGTGLYNEQFF. CDR3 nucleotide sequence: TGTGCCAGCAGCCCCGGCGGGACAGGGCTATACAATGAGCAGTTCTTC.

This clone was observed once. The chain carries TRBV7-9 and TRBJ2-1, with 10 nucleotides matching TRBD1. From germline, CDR1 is SEHNR and CDR2 FQNEAQ (reference sequence). This CDR3 is built from 14 residues. Germline trimming cut 5 bases from V and 7 bases from J; bases unmatched to any gene: 5. CDR3 sequence (DNA): TGTGCCAGCAGCGCCCCGGGACAGGGGAATGAGCAGTTCTTC. Its translation: CASSAPGQGNEQFF.

A few counts support this clone. The V gene is TRBV4-3, the J gene TRBJ2-5, with TRBD1 as a possible D gene (6 bases). Germline CDR1 LGHNA, CDR2 YSLEER. The CDR3 is 16 amino acids. V was pared by 2 bases and J by 7 bases, with 20 bases between. The CDR3 sequence is CASSQLHGEGGATQYF. CDR3 sequence (DNA): TGCGCCAGCAGCCAACTTCACGGGGAAGGGGGAGCGACCCAGTACTTC.